What follows describes a single T cell receptor beta chain. This clonotype was seen ten or more times. No antigen is known for it. No clone much larger than this one lies a single base away; base qualities are absent. Systemically healthy Caucasian individuals from Russia, 39 in total and aged roughly 6 to 100 years, were included as donors. Each donor gave about 9.7 milliliters of peripheral blood, drawn into EDTA-treated Vacutainer tubes. Ficoll-Paque density-gradient centrifugation was used to isolate PBMCs, with at least 6.5 million per sample. Trizol reagent was used to extract total RNA from the PBMCs, yielding at least 6 micrograms per sample. For every donor, flow cytometry on a PBMC aliquot measured the percentage of naive CD45RAhigh/CD27high T cells. Library method: 5' RACE. The instrument was an Illumina HiSeq 2500. The second PCR ran for roughly 7 to 12 cycles and used a J-beta primer mix along with a sample-barcoded 5' primer. A template-switch 5' adaptor carrying 12 random nucleotides introduced a unique molecular identifier onto each TCR beta cDNA molecule. At least 3 million CDR3-containing paired-end reads were obtained from each sample. The Mint cDNA synthesis kit, primed by a TRBC-specific oligonucleotide, was used to synthesize first-strand cDNA from all RNA. Following uracil-DNA glycosylase treatment, all cDNA underwent a first 18-cycle PCR with the universal primers M1SS and BC2_uni_R. As for the authors' bioinformatics: Normalization of each sample was performed by random selection of 1 million high-quality reads, each carrying a distinct molecular identifier. Instead of being binned into consensus sequences, reads with shared molecular identifiers were discarded. MiTCR, with a Q25 quality threshold and the strictest error-elimination algorithm, was used for CDR3 identification, clonotype clustering and error correction. Lower-bound total TCR beta diversity was estimated with a nonparametric unseen species model using Euler transformation. The raw public reads went through TCRdb reprocessing: fastp at Q25, MiXCR clone calling, in-frame beta chains kept. Rows with one shared CDR3 protein collapse into an entry with the most common genes and DNA. TCRdb's processing, not the authors', yielded these V and J calls. This sample gives about 900,000 distinct CDR3 sequences in total; about 48% of them show up just once. The top ten constitute 13% of the sample.

This entry comes from a study of blood T cells in healthy people across ages (dated by TCRdb to the mid-2010s). Context from the whole study: In model experiments, template switching captured about one uniquely barcoded TCR beta cDNA molecule for every two T cells. Donors were grouped into four age groups: young (average approximately 15 years), middle-aged (39), aged (62) and long-lived (approximately 82). Using the same blood draw, the study looked at two additional independent replicas of 1 million unique cDNA reads for two donors, one aged 18 to 30 and the other aged 80 or older. Using deep sequencing normalized with unique cDNA molecular identifiers, the study measured how TCR beta repertoire diversity changes with age. To avoid experimental bias, donors of different ages were distributed randomly across sequencing lanes.

The paper's findings and limits, for the study overall: Because donor CMV infection status was unknown, age-related changes in expanded clonotypes were potentially confounded. The long-lived group showed more naive CD4+ T cells, fewer expanded clones and increased TCR diversity than the aged group, suggesting age selection. The percentage of naive T cells measured by flow cytometry correlated strongly with observed TCR beta diversity. Observed TCR beta diversity per million T cells fell roughly linearly with age, and a significant reduction was already apparent by age about 43. Total diversity estimates from one million sequenced T cells were considered lower bounds and underestimates. Because profiling used bulk unsorted PBMCs, naive and antigen-experienced compartments could not be compared conclusively.

The germline V gene sets CDR1 to SQVTM and CDR2 to ANQGSEA. The CDR3 covers 14 residues, taking in both the cysteine and the phenylalanine. The DNA shown is the 42-base CDR3, in frame from base 1. The germline ends are 23 bases apart after V is trimmed by 7 bases and J by 7 bases. The chain employs TRBV29-1 and TRBJ2-7; a tentative D call is TRBD1 (7 bases match). The receptor's source is a man aged 25 to 45 in good health. The sequenced material came from blood. The CDR3 protein: CSGKDWSGGSEQYF. Here is the DNA: TGCAGCGGCAAGGACTGGTCAGGGGGGAGTGAGCAGTACTTC.